The 15 T cell receptor beta chains below were found in one sample sequenced in a study of regulatory T cells in long-lasting Graves disease. The time point denotes: newly diagnosed GD, antithyroid drugs for less than 3 months. With RNA extracted from PBMCs as input, the TCR library was made. CDR3-region Arm-PCR and iRepertoire HTBI primers produced the TCR beta libraries. TCRdb re-called the multiplex PCR reads through MiXCR, storing one row per CDR3 protein. Here the sample spans approximately 310,000 distinct CDR3 sequences, about 20% being singletons. The specimen comprised peripheral blood mononuclear cells (PBMCs), sampled at new diagnosis, from a patient treated with antithyroid drugs. The receptors stem from a female donor with Graves disease.

This clonotype has at least ten counts. The rearrangement joins TRBV19 to TRBJ1-2, with TRBD1 matching over 8 bases. V shed 6 bases, J shed 3 bases, and the junction held 6 bases outside the gene matches. CDR1 is LNHDA and CDR2 is SQIVND in the germline V gene (reference sequence). The CDR3 is made up of 14 amino acids. DNA of the CDR3: TGTGCCAGTAGAACGGACAGGGCGGACTATGGCTACACCTTC. The encoded protein is CASRTDRADYGYTF.

This clonotype was recorded many times. This chain connects TRBV12-3 or TRBV12-4 to TRBJ2-7, with 7 positions matching TRBD2. The V and J ends lost 5 bases and 1 base, in that order; junction bases with no gene match: 11. The length of the CDR3 is 16 residues. The CDR3 protein is CASSRSWEGPSYEQYF. CDR3 DNA: TGTGCCAGCAGTCGTTCGTGGGAGGGGCCGTCCTACGAGCAGTACTTC.

This clonotype was seen a few times. The chain carries TRBV20-1 and TRBJ2-5; either TRBD1 or TRBD2 may fit D (5 bases each). V dropped 3 bases and J dropped 1 base, with 15 bases sitting between them. The CDR3 runs 15 residues. The V gene's germline CDR1 is DFQATT and CDR2 SNEGSKA (reference sequence). The chain's CDR3 is CSARGVRAIQETQYF. The CDR3 DNA is TGCAGTGCTAGGGGGGTTAGGGCAATCCAAGAGACCCAGTACTTC.

With regard to this clonotype: A much larger clone lies one base from this, so it may be a read error. This chain connects TRBV27 to TRBJ1-5; TRBD1 matches at 8 bases. V shed 5 bases, J shed 7 bases, and the junction held 10 bases outside the gene matches. Looked up from germline, CDR1 is MNHEY and CDR2 is SMNVEV (reference sequence). CDR3 length equals 15 residues. The CDR3 region is CASSDRGQGGQPQHF. CDR3 in DNA: TGTGCCAGCAGTGACCGAGGACAGGGCGGGCAGCCCCAGCATTTT.

CDR3 bases: TGTGCCAGTAGTCCGAGTGGGGCTAGCGGGGCGGGTCCCAATGAGCAGTTCTTC. This codes for CASSPSGASGAGPNEQFF. The chain is built from TRBV19 and TRBJ2-1; TRBD2 matches at 9 bases. The CDR3 spans 18 residues. With V trimmed by 5 bases and J by 6 bases, 17 bases remained unmatched. The germline CDR1 and CDR2 sequences are LNHDA and SQIVND (reference sequence).

There are many counts of this clonotype. The gene calls are TRBV28 and TRBJ1-5, with 7 nucleotides matching TRBD1. The germline V gene has CDR1 MDHEN and CDR2 SYDVKM. The V segment lost 5 bases and the J segment 4 bases; nucleotides outside the gene matches: 11. CDR3 length: 16 residues. The CDR3: CASSNPPGGVNQPQHF. In nucleotides, the CDR3 is TGTGCCAGCAGTAACCCCCCAGGGGGGGTGAATCAGCCCCAGCATTTT.

Only one count was recorded for this clonotype. The CDR3 end shows no conserved phenylalanine or tryptophan, and so a read error is likely. No DNA is shown, since the ends of the CDR3 on it are uncertain; the CDR3 is the one TCRdb lists. The rearrangement uses TRBV28 and TRBJ1-5; the table calls TRBD1, which could not be checked here. The CDR3 length is 14 residues, termini included. In germline, CDR1 is MDHEN, CDR2 SYDVKM. The CDR3 spells CASSEADPDQPRHV.

To note about this clonotype: A read error may be the cause here, since a much bigger clone is one base away. The gene calls are TRBV11-1 and TRBJ2-7; the D gene is possibly TRBD2 (5 bases). Germline V gene sequence: CDR1 SGHAT, CDR2 FQDESV (reference sequence). This CDR3 comprises 15 residues. In DNA form, the CDR3 reads TGTGCCAGCAGCCAAGATGAGGGTGGCTCCTGCGAGCAGTACTTC. This sequence encodes CASSQDEGGSCEQYF.

The sample holds many counts of this clonotype. The chain is built from TRBV2 and TRBJ2-5; the D gene could be TRBD1 or TRBD2 (5 bases each). Trimming cost V 6 bases and J 4 bases, with 9 bases left between them. CDR3 length: 12 residues. Germline CDR1 is SNHLY and CDR2 is FYNNEI. The CDR3 is CASSRDGETQYF. In DNA form, the CDR3 reads TGTGCCAGCAGCAGGGACGGAGAGACCCAGTACTTC.

V and J are TRBV6-1 and TRBJ1-4, with D unclear. Germline CDR1 reads MNHNS; CDR2 reads SASEGT. V gave up 8 bases and J gave up 7 bases, with 8 bases separating them. The CDR3 loop spans 11 amino acids. The CDR3 sequence is CASLRGEKLFF. The CDR3 DNA reads as TGTGCCAGCCTGAGAGGTGAAAAACTGTTTTTT.

About this clonotype: A far larger clone lies a single base away; this is likely a read error. Without the conserved terminal phenylalanine or tryptophan, this CDR3 likely stems from a read error. The chain recombines TRBV11-3 with TRBJ2-7; 7 nucleotides match TRBD2. The J call may be mistaken, given a closer DNA end match to TRBJ2-1. Germline V lookup: CDR1 SGHNT, CDR2 YENEEA. This CDR3 has 13 amino acids. CDR3 sequence: CASSFPREAEQFC. For the CDR3, the DNA is TGTGCCAGCAGCTTTCCCCGGGAGGCCGAGCAGTTCTGC.

This clonotype was recorded at least ten times. The CDR3 reads CASQDYTSEQYF. CDR3 DNA: TGTGCCAGCCAAGACTATACCTCCGAGCAGTACTTC. The rearrangement joins TRBV28 to TRBJ2-7, with a weak D call TRBD2 (5 bases). The CDR3 has 12 amino acids. V dropped 8 bases and J dropped 6 bases, with 14 bases sitting between them. Germline loops: CDR1 MDHEN, CDR2 SYDVKM. Full variable domain (missing parts from reference TRBV28 and TRBJ2-7): DVKVTQSSRYLVKRTGEKVFLECVQDMDHENMFWYRQDPGLGLRLIYFSYDVKMKEKGDIPEGYSVSREKKERFSLILESASTNQTSMYLCASQDYTSEQYFGPGTRLTVT.

Of note for this clonotype: Just one base apart from a much larger clone, this may be a read error. As the CDR3 is not closed by the conserved phenylalanine or tryptophan, this likely results from a read error. The genes are TRBV11-2 and TRBJ2-4, with 13 bases aligning to TRBD2. CDR3 length: 15 residues. Germline values: CDR1 SGHAT, CDR2 FQNNGV. V shed 5 bases, J shed 8 bases, and the junction held 6 bases outside the gene matches. CDR3 protein: CASSPVGLAGDIQYY. In DNA, the CDR3 is TGTGCCAGCAGCCCCGTCGGACTAGCGGGAGACATTCAGTACTAC.

This clonotype was found many times. The rearrangement joins TRBV5-1 to TRBJ1-2; no definite D call. The CDR3 spans 16 residues. Germline V gene sequence: CDR1 SGHRS, CDR2 YFSETQ. Trimming took 0 bases from V and 2 from J, leaving 14 bases between them. Here the CDR3 reads CASSLEVAGSNYGYTF. CDR3 coding DNA: TGCGCCAGCAGCTTGGAGGTCGCGGGCAGCAACTATGGCTACACCTTC.

This clonotype was observed a few times. V usage is TRBV5-1 and J usage is TRBJ2-3; TRBD1 aligns across 9 bases. V lost 7 bases and J lost 3; bases outside the gene matches: 6. CDR1 is SGHRS and CDR2 is YFSETQ in the germline V gene. This CDR3 spans 14 amino acids. The CDR3 reads CASAQGAKTDTQYF. For the CDR3, the DNA is TGCGCCAGCGCACAGGGGGCCAAGACAGATACGCAGTATTTT.